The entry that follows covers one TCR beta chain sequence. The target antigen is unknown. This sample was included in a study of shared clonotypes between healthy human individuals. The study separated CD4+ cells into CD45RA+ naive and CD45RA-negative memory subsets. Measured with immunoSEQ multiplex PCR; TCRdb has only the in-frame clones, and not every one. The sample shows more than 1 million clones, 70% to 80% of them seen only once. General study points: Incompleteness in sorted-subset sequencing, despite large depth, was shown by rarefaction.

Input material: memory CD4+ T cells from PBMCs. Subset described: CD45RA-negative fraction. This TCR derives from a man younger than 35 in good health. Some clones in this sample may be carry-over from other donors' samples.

This chain's CDR3 is CASSHRGLGNTEAFF. The CDR3, as DNA: TGTGCCAGCAGCCACAGGGGTCTCGGGAACACTGAAGCTTTCTTT. The chain carries TRBV11-2 and TRBJ1-1, with TRBD1 identical over 7 bases. The V gene's germline CDR1 is SGHAT and CDR2 FQNNGV. Trimming took 5 bases from V and 1 from J; bases not matched to a gene: 7. The CDR3 is 15 residues long.